This passage covers 12 T cell receptor beta chains from one sample sequenced in a study of CD8+CD57+ T cells in acquired aplastic anemia. Investigators profiled TCR beta VDJ and CDR3 from genomic DNA template. MiXCR, run by TCRdb on the reads, gives a single entry per CDR3 protein. Altogether about 120,000 distinct CDR3 sequences are present, under 60% being singletons, with the ten largest covering under 35%. Patients sequenced had flow cytometry evidence of CD8+CD57+ cell expansion. The sequencing sample was made of sorted CD4+, CD8+, or CD8+CD57+ T cells (not recorded which) from PBMCs. All receptors derive from a human donor with aplastic anemia.

The sample holds a few counts of this clonotype. The CDR3 protein is CASSLRGGGAEAFF. DNA for the CDR3: TGTGCCAGCAGCTTGAGGGGAGGAGGAGCTGAAGCTTTCTTT. This rearrangement joins TRBV5-4 to TRBJ1-1; a possible D gene is TRBD1 (5 bases). Germline V gives CDR1 SGHNT, CDR2 YYREEE (reference sequence). The CDR3 length is 14 residues. The ends were cut back, 1 base at V and 6 bases at J, with 13 bases in the middle. Supplemented by reference TRBV5-4 and TRBJ1-1, the full variable domain reads ETGVTQSPTHLIKTRGQQVTLRCSSQSGHNTVSWYQQALGQGPQFIFQYYREEENGRGNFPPRFSGLQFPNYSSELNVNALELDDSALYLCASSLRGGGAEAFFGQGTRLTVV.

This clonotype was detected a few times. V and J are TRBV9 and TRBJ1-6, with TRBD1 as a possible D gene (5 bases). The V end lost 2 bases, the J end lost 6 bases, and 9 bases lay between the germline ends. The V gene's germline CDR1 is SGDLS and CDR2 YYNGEE. The CDR3 loop spans 14 amino acids. Here the CDR3 reads CASSVGGFNSPLHF. For the CDR3, the DNA is TGTGCCAGCAGCGTGGGGGGGTTTAATTCACCCCTCCACTTT.

The chain is built from TRBV20-1 and TRBJ1-5; D gene unclear. Germline V gene sequence: CDR1 DFQATT, CDR2 SNEGSKA (reference sequence). The CDR3 length is 15 residues. V was trimmed by 0 bases and J by 0 bases, leaving 9 bases between them. CDR3 DNA: TGCAGTGCTAGAGATCGAGTGTATAGCAATCAGCCCCAGCATTTT. This encodes CSARDRVYSNQPQHF.

The chain joins TRBV7-2 to TRBJ2-7; D not certain. This CDR3 comprises 12 residues. Germline values: CDR1 SGHTA, CDR2 FQGNSA. Trimming shortened V by 6 bases and J by 1 base, and 7 bases separated the two germline ends. CDR3 region: CASSQTSYEQYF. DNA of the CDR3: TGTGCCAGCAGTCAAACTTCCTACGAGCAGTACTTC.

This clonotype was seen many times. The chain joins TRBV11-2 to TRBJ2-4; 9 bases align to TRBD1. The CDR3 totals 17 residues. The junction had 6 bases not matched to a gene; V was cut back by 0 bases and J by 3 bases. Germline V gene sequence: CDR1 SGHAT, CDR2 FQNNGV. The CDR3 DNA sequence: TGTGCCAGCAGCTTAGATCCGGGACAGGGAAGCAAAAACATTCAGTACTTC. Translating gives CASSLDPGQGSKNIQYF.

This rearrangement joins TRBV19 to TRBJ2-1; D gene ambiguous. This CDR3 is built from 13 residues. Germline V gene data show CDR1 as LNHDA and CDR2 as SQIVND (reference sequence). V gave up 4 bases and J gave up 6 bases, with 10 bases separating them. The CDR3 sequence is CASSTLPLNEQFF. The CDR3 DNA is TGTGCCAGTAGTACCCTACCCCTCAATGAGCAGTTCTTC.

The rearrangement joins TRBV29-1 to TRBJ2-7; D remains unclear. There are 12 residues in the CDR3. In germline, CDR1 is SQVTM, CDR2 ANQGSEA. Written as DNA, the CDR3 is TGCAGTTCCCCGACACTTTCCTACGAGCAGTACTTC. It translates to CSSPTLSYEQYF.

The V and J genes are TRBV24-1 and TRBJ1-5; TRBD1 aligns across 7 bases. This CDR3 has 16 residues. After removal of 4 bases from V and 7 bases from J, the junction contained 12 bases not matched to a gene. From germline, CDR1 is KGHDR and CDR2 SFDVKD. The CDR3 DNA reads TGTGCCACCAGTGAAGGGGGCCAGGGGTTGGGGCAGCCCCAGCATTTT. This codes for CATSEGGQGLGQPQHF.

V usage is TRBV9 and J usage is TRBJ2-2, with 7 bases aligning to TRBD1. Unmatched junction bases numbered 4, after V lost 3 bases and J lost 2 bases. CDR1 and CDR2 (germline): SGDLS, YYNGEE. This CDR3 contains 15 residues. The DNA of the CDR3 is TGTGCCAGCAGCGCTGGACAGGTTAACACCGGGGAGCTGTTTTTT. Encoded protein: CASSAGQVNTGELFF.

CDR3 in DNA: TGTGCCAGCAGAGCTACGCGTTTAGTGTACGAGCAGTACTTC. This translates into CASRATRLVYEQYF. J is TRBJ2-7 and V is TRBV2; D gene unclear. This CDR3 has 14 residues. V shed 6 bases and J shed 4 bases, with 16 bases lying between them. Germline lookup yields CDR1 SNHLY and CDR2 FYNNEI.

The V call is TRBV15, the J call TRBJ2-1; D call uncertain. The CDR3 runs to 13 residues. Trimming took off 2 bases at V and 3 bases at J, with 5 bases between the two ends. Per the germline V gene, CDR1 is LNHNV and CDR2 is YYDKDF (reference sequence). As DNA, the CDR3 is TGTGCCACCAGCAGACAAGGCTACAATGAGCAGTTCTTC. Its translation: CATSRQGYNEQFF.

This clonotype was counted between two and nine times. The V call is TRBV10-2, the J call TRBJ1-5, with D possibly matching TRBD1 (5 bases). The length of the CDR3 is 13 residues. Germline V CDR1 and CDR2: WSHSY, SAAADI. V lost 0 bases, J lost 7 bases, and 7 bases lay in between. The CDR3 DNA sequence: TGCGCCAGCAGTGAGTCTGGGGGACAGCCCCAGCATTTT. Its protein product is CASSESGGQPQHF.